The 32 T cell receptor beta chains in this list originate from one sample, sequenced in a study of blood T cell repertoires in COVID-19. Measured with immunoSEQ multiplex PCR; TCRdb has only the in-frame clones, and not every one. The sample contains more than 200,000 clones, more than 85% of which appear only once. The sample taken for sequencing was peripheral blood. These receptors originate from a woman aged 55-69 years with COVID-19, enrolled during active disease.

The chain joins TRBV12-3 or TRBV12-4 to TRBJ1-3; possibly TRBD1 for D (6 bases). Trimming took off 10 bases at V and 4 bases at J, with 14 bases between the two ends. The CDR3 is made up of 13 amino acids. CDR3 sequence (DNA): TGTGCCATCAATACAGGGTTCGGAAACACCATATATTTT. Encoded protein: CAINTGFGNTIYF.

This chain connects TRBV7-9 to TRBJ1-1; D gene unclear. Trimming shortened V by 4 bases and J by 3 bases, and 9 bases separated the two germline ends. The CDR3 spans 13 residues. The germline gives CDR1 SEHNR, CDR2 FQNEAQ (reference sequence). Written as DNA, the CDR3 is TGTGCCAGCAGCTCCCAAGCACACACTGAAGCTTTCTTT. Amino acid sequence: CASSSQAHTEAFF.

On this clone: This CDR3 is also generated by other DNA sequences in the sample. The chain recombines TRBV20-1 with TRBJ1-2; D unclear. Trimming took 6 bases from V and 2 from J, leaving 7 bases between them. Per germline, CDR1 DFQATT and CDR2 SNEGSKA (reference sequence). The CDR3 runs to 11 residues. CDR3 nucleotides: TGCAGTGCCACGGGGAACTATGGCTACACCTTC. Protein product: CSATGNYGYTF.

The rearrangement links TRBV5-1 to TRBJ1-1; a weak D match, TRBD1 (6 bases). Deletions cut 4 bases from V and 5 bases from J, with 18 bases between. Germline CDR1 reads SGHRS; CDR2 reads YFSETQ. The CDR3 spans 15 residues. The DNA for the CDR3 is TGCGCCAGCAGCCTAAGAACAGGGTTTGGAACTGAAGCTTTCTTT. Translating it yields CASSLRTGFGTEAFF.

CDR3 nucleotide sequence: TGTGCCAGCAGCGCCACCCCTCTAGTCTCTGGAAACACCATATATTTT. It codes for CASSATPLVSGNTIYF. V and J are TRBV7-9 and TRBJ1-3; D unresolved. Germline assignment: CDR1 SEHNR and CDR2 FQNEAQ (reference sequence). The length of the CDR3 is 16 residues. Trimming shortened V by 5 bases and J by 0 bases, and 14 bases separated the two germline ends.

The CDR3 here is CASRLANQPQHF. CDR3 nucleotides: TGCGCCAGCAGGCTGGCCAATCAGCCCCAGCATTTT. The chain couples TRBV10-1 to TRBJ1-5; D is unclear. The germline CDR1 and CDR2 sequences are WNHNN and SYGVQD (reference sequence). The ends were cut back, 6 bases at V and 3 bases at J, with 6 bases in the middle. The CDR3 spans 12 residues.

V is TRBV18 and J is TRBJ1-2; TRBD1 matches 9 bases. CDR3 length: 16 amino acids. The J segment lost 2 bases and the V segment lost 3 bases, leaving 7 bases of the junction unmatched. CDR1 and CDR2 (germline): KGHSH, LQKENI. CDR3 nucleotide sequence: TGTGCCAGCTCACCCCAAACAGGGGGCCAGAACTATGGCTACACCTTC. It specifies CASSPQTGGQNYGYTF. Full variable domain (outside the CDR3, taken from reference TRBV18 and TRBJ1-2): NAGVMQNPRHLVRRRGQEARLRCSPMKGHSHVYWYRQLPEEGLKFMVYLQKENIIDESGMPKERFSAEFPKEGPSILRIQQVVRGDSAAYFCASSPQTGGQNYGYTFGSGTRLTVV.

A word on this clone: Other DNA sequences from this sample encode an identical CDR3 as well. The chain couples TRBV9 to TRBJ1-2; 7 nucleotides match TRBD1. CDR3 length: 13 residues. V gave up 0 bases and J gave up 4 bases; unmatched junction bases: 0. Germline V gene sequence: CDR1 SGDLS, CDR2 YYNGEE. The CDR3 DNA is TGTGCCAGCAGCGTAGGGACAGGCTATGGCTACACCTTC. The encoded protein is CASSVGTGYGYTF.

V and J are TRBV11-2 and TRBJ1-5; TRBD1 is a possible D gene (6 bases). The V end lost 5 bases, the J end lost 3 bases, and 20 bases lay between the germline ends. This CDR3 is 17 amino acids long. Per germline, CDR1 SGHAT and CDR2 FQNNGV. The CDR3 nucleotides read TGTGCCAGCAGCCCATCGGGGAGCAGGGGCCTCAATCAGCCCCAGCATTTT. Protein: CASSPSGSRGLNQPQHF.

This sequence joins TRBV19 and TRBJ1-4; no clear D. Germline V CDR1 and CDR2: LNHDA, SQIVND (reference sequence). Trimming shortened V by 9 bases and J by 0 bases, and 14 bases separated the two germline ends. The CDR3 contains 15 residues. The CDR3 sequence: CASASIGATNEKLFF. The CDR3 region has the DNA TGTGCCAGCGCCTCAATCGGAGCAACTAATGAAAAACTGTTTTTT.

The V and J genes are TRBV5-8 and TRBJ2-1; a possible D gene is TRBD1 (8 bases). This CDR3 is built from 15 residues. CDR1 and CDR2 (germline): SGHTS, YDEGEE. Between the trimmed V and J ends, which lost 4 bases and 7 bases, there was a span of 18 bases. CDR3 sequence: CASSARENRGNEQFF. The CDR3 DNA follows: TGTGCCAGCAGCGCGCGGGAGAACAGGGGGAATGAGCAGTTCTTC.

The V call is TRBV28, the J call TRBJ1-4; a weak D match, TRBD1 (6 bases). The germline V gene has CDR1 MDHEN and CDR2 SYDVKM. CDR3 length: 14 amino acids. V dropped 5 bases and J dropped 5 bases, with 12 bases sitting between them. CDR3 residues: CASSPPDRNEKLFF. The CDR3 bases are TGTGCCAGCAGTCCCCCGGACAGAAATGAAAAACTGTTTTTT. The full variable domain, its missing parts supplied by reference TRBV28 and TRBJ1-4, is DVKVTQSSRYLVKRTGEKVFLECVQDMDHENMFWYRQDPGLGLRLIYFSYDVKMKEKGDIPEGYSVSREKKERFSLILESASTNQTSMYLCASSPPDRNEKLFFGSGTQLSVL.

The chain joins TRBV28 to TRBJ1-3, with D tentatively TRBD1 (5 bases). The CDR3 loop spans 14 amino acids. The V gene lost 5 bases and the J gene lost 7 bases, with 15 bases spanning the gap. CDR1 is MDHEN and CDR2 is SYDVKM in the germline V gene. CDR3: CASSPPGHANTIYF. DNA for the CDR3: TGTGCCAGCAGTCCCCCCGGACACGCGAACACCATATATTTT.

The chain couples TRBV28 to TRBJ1-2; the D gene is possibly TRBD1 (5 bases). From germline, CDR1 is MDHEN and CDR2 SYDVKM. The CDR3 is 13 residues long. V lost 7 bases and J lost 5, with 14 bases in between. CDR3 loop: CASMGQAWYGYTF. CDR3 sequence (DNA): TGTGCCAGCATGGGGCAGGCTTGGTATGGCTACACCTTC.

The sample holds one count of this clone. This CDR3 is also generated by other DNA sequences in the sample. The chain combines TRBV7-2 with TRBJ1-5; 7 bases are shared with TRBD1. V shed 5 bases, J shed 0 bases, and the junction held 4 bases outside the gene matches. CDR1 SGHTA and CDR2 FQGNSA come from the germline V gene. The CDR3 runs 15 residues. CDR3 DNA: TGTGCCAGCAGCCTGAGGGGGCTTAGCAATCAGCCCCAGCATTTT. Translating gives CASSLRGLSNQPQHF.

This clone occurred once. The V and J genes are TRBV5-4 and TRBJ2-3; TRBD1 matches at 11 bases. CDR1 is SGHNT, CDR2 YYREEE, per germline (reference sequence). There are 16 residues in the CDR3. The V and J ends lost 4 bases and 5 bases, in that order; junction bases with no gene match: 9. The CDR3 region is CASSAKDRGQGDTQYF. The CDR3 nucleotides read TGTGCCAGCAGCGCCAAGGACAGGGGGCAAGGAGATACGCAGTATTTT.

The CDR3 protein is CALQVYLNTEAFF. CDR3 bases: TGTGCCTTACAGGTTTATTTGAACACTGAAGCTTTCTTT. The chain carries TRBV30 and TRBJ1-1; TRBD1 is a possible D gene (5 bases). CDR1 is GTSNPN and CDR2 is SVGIG in the germline V gene (reference sequence). CDR3 length: 13 amino acids. Trimming cost V 7 bases and J 0 bases, with 12 bases left between them.

The chain recombines TRBV19 with TRBJ1-1, with a weak D call TRBD1 (6 bases). Per germline, CDR1 LNHDA and CDR2 SQIVND (reference sequence). The V end lost 5 bases, the J end lost 4 bases, and 11 bases lay between the germline ends. The CDR3 is 13 residues long. The CDR3 region has the DNA TGTGCCAGTAGTCAGGGGCTGTCCACTGAAGCTTTCTTT. Translating it yields CASSQGLSTEAFF.

The V gene is TRBV24-1, the J gene TRBJ2-2; D remains unclear. Germline V gene lookup returns CDR1 KGHDR and CDR2 SFDVKD. Trimming stripped 4 bases from V and 2 bases from J, with 13 bases between. CDR3 length: 16 amino acids. DNA of the CDR3: TGTGCCACCAGTGACCTCGGGTTCCTTAACACCGGGGAGCTGTTTTTT. This translates into CATSDLGFLNTGELFF.

This clone is a singleton in its sample. The genes are TRBV5-1 and TRBJ2-7; D is ambiguous. The CDR3 has 11 amino acids. Trimming took off 1 base at V and 6 bases at J, with 5 bases between the two ends. CDR1 is SGHRS, CDR2 YFSETQ, per germline. CDR3 sequence reads: CASSLNREQYF. DNA of the CDR3: TGCGCCAGCAGCTTGAATCGCGAGCAGTACTTC.

This chain links TRBV19 with TRBJ1-2; maybe TRBD1 (6 bases). CDR3 length: 12 amino acids. The ends were cut back, 5 bases at V and 10 bases at J, with 14 bases in the middle. The germline CDR1 and CDR2 sequences are LNHDA and SQIVND (reference sequence). CDR3 amino acids: CASSPGGAAYTF. CDR3 DNA sequence: TGTGCCAGTAGTCCGGGGGGCGCCGCCTACACCTTC.

The rearrangement joins TRBV7-2 to TRBJ1-1; D not certain. Germline V lookup: CDR1 SGHTA, CDR2 FQGNSA. This CDR3 comprises 15 residues. The V end lost 4 bases, the J end lost 1 base, and 13 bases lay between the germline ends. The CDR3 reads CASSSSGGRNTEAFF. CDR3 nucleotide sequence: TGTGCCAGCAGCTCTTCCGGCGGAAGGAACACTGAAGCTTTCTTT.

This rearrangement joins TRBV6-5 to TRBJ1-6, with TRBD1 matching over 9 bases. This CDR3 comprises 16 residues. Germline CDR1 MNHEY, CDR2 SVGAGI. V shed 2 bases and J 7 bases; nucleotides not matched to a gene: 6. The CDR3 bases are TGTGCCAGCAGTTACCACCGGGACAGGGCAAATTCACCCCTCCACTTT. It is translated as CASSYHRDRANSPLHF.

This clone appeared once. The genes are TRBV19 and TRBJ2-2; possibly TRBD1 for D (6 bases). The CDR3 contains 14 residues. Trimming left V 5 bases short and J 3 bases short, with 10 bases between. Germline V gene lookup returns CDR1 LNHDA and CDR2 SQIVND (reference sequence). The CDR3 nucleotides are TGTGCCAGTAGTCAGGGGCGGGACACCGGGGAGCTGTTTTTT. Protein: CASSQGRDTGELFF.

The chain carries TRBV19 and TRBJ1-2; D possibly corresponds to TRBD1 (5 bases). The germline V gene has CDR1 LNHDA and CDR2 SQIVND (reference sequence). This CDR3 spans 13 amino acids. Between the trimmed V and J ends, which lost 5 bases and 3 bases, there was a span of 10 bases. As DNA, the CDR3 is TGTGCCAGTAGTCAACGGGGGGACTATGGCTACACCTTC. Its protein product is CASSQRGDYGYTF.

The V gene is TRBV20-1, the J gene TRBJ1-6; unclear D gene. CDR1 DFQATT and CDR2 SNEGSKA come from the germline V gene (reference sequence). V was shortened by 3 bases and J by 9 bases, with 15 bases between the two germline ends. This CDR3 region has 14 residues. This CDR3 reads CSASHGDSGSPLHF. Here the CDR3 DNA reads TGCAGTGCTAGTCACGGGGATAGTGGTTCACCCCTCCACTTT.

The V and J genes are TRBV6-2 or TRBV6-3 and TRBJ1-5, with 11 bases lining up with TRBD1. CDR1 and CDR2 (germline): MNHEY, SVGEGT. The CDR3 length is 19 residues. With V trimmed by 2 bases and J by 2 bases, 11 bases remained unmatched. CDR3 amino acids: CASSYPTGTGGSGNQPQHF. CDR3 DNA sequence: TGTGCCAGCAGTTACCCAACCGGGACAGGGGGTTCAGGCAATCAGCCCCAGCATTTT.

The chain employs TRBV24-1 and TRBJ2-5, with TRBD1 matching 9 bases. The germline V gene has CDR1 KGHDR and CDR2 SFDVKD. This CDR3 has 13 residues. Germline trimming cut 10 bases from V and 4 bases from J; bases unmatched to any gene: 6. The CDR3 DNA reads as TGTGCCACTTTTACAGGGGGCCGAGAGACCCAGTACTTC. It yields the protein CATFTGGRETQYF.

This clone was seen at least ten times. The V and J genes are TRBV27 and TRBJ1-5, with D possibly matching TRBD1 (6 bases). Germline V gene sequence: CDR1 MNHEY, CDR2 SMNVEV (reference sequence). The CDR3 loop spans 14 amino acids. The V gene lost 6 bases and the J gene lost 6 bases, with 15 bases spanning the gap. CDR3 region: CASRVGGLTQPQHF. CDR3 nucleotide sequence: TGTGCCAGCAGAGTAGGGGGTCTGACTCAGCCCCAGCATTTT.

V gene TRBV30 combines with J gene TRBJ1-2; tentative D call: TRBD1 (5 bases). V was clipped by 6 bases and J by 7 bases, with 15 bases between them. This CDR3 comprises 12 residues. The germline CDR1 and CDR2 sequences are GTSNPN and SVGIG (reference sequence). Here the CDR3 reads CACLSVTAGYTF. CDR3 DNA sequence: TGTGCCTGCTTAAGCGTGACAGCTGGCTACACCTTC.

This chain joins TRBV30 and TRBJ2-2; 8 nucleotides line up with TRBD2. The CDR3 has 16 amino acids. Per germline, CDR1 GTSNPN and CDR2 SVGIG (reference sequence). J was trimmed by 4 bases and V by 6 bases; bases with no gene match: 13. DNA for the CDR3: TGTGCCTGTCCCGGGCGGGCGGGAGGCGTCACCGGGGAGCTGTTTTTT. Protein: CACPGRAGGVTGELFF. The variable domain in full, completed from reference TRBV30 and TRBJ2-2, reads SQTIHQWPATLVQPVGSPLSLECTVEGTSNPNLYWYRQAAGRGLQLLFYSVGIGQISSEVPQNLSASRPQDRQFILSSKKLLLSDSGFYLCACPGRAGGVTGELFFGEGSRLTVL.

The rearrangement joins TRBV6-5 to TRBJ1-5, with D hard to call. V gave up 0 bases and J gave up 5 bases, with 8 bases separating them. Germline CDR1 reads MNHEY; CDR2 reads SVGAGI. The CDR3 loop spans 14 amino acids. CDR3 in amino acids: CASSYSGVDQPQHF. The CDR3 nucleotides are TGTGCCAGCAGTTACTCGGGCGTGGATCAGCCCCAGCATTTT.